This record looks at one TCR beta chain sequence and its context. Its antigen is unknown. A far larger clone is off by one base, so a read error is likely. This sample is part of a study of shared clonotypes between healthy human individuals (dated by TCRdb to about 2020). Regarding the complete study: The cohort comprised a couple of women and a few men aged 18 to 49 years. To estimate repertoire size and how much clonotypes are shared between individuals, the study performed deep sequencing of blood TCR repertoires from a handful of healthy adults. Each donor's leukapheresis produced roughly between roughly 0.94 and 9.5 billion PBMCs. Different laboratories and diverse techniques were used to prepare libraries and sequence TCR repertoires, to increase sequencing depth and limit assay-specific biases. General study outcomes and caveats: The small number of donors limited the genetic and exposure-history diversity represented. Pairwise subsampling led to the expectation that sequencing depth would affect the degree of clonotype sharing among donors. Sampling was restricted to blood, and TCR repertoires in tissue are likely to differ from TCR repertoires in blood.

The germline V gene yields MDHEN for CDR1 and SYDVKM for CDR2. Taken from cysteine to phenylalanine, the CDR3 has 17 residues. The entry retains the CDR3 DNA only, 51 bases that are in frame from base 1. The V end gives up 4 bases and the J end 5 bases, leaving 9 bases in the junction not matched to a gene. Using the deep immunoSEQ assay, multiplex PCR amplified TCR CDR3 regions from genomic DNA. Extracted genomic DNA from each cell subset was distributed evenly across all wells of several immunoSEQ 96-well plates, and each plate was treated as a replicate. For unsorted PBMC, roughly 330 ng of genomic DNA, equivalent to approximately 30,000 T cell genomes, went into each replicate PCR. Unsorted PBMC genomic DNA was sequenced across ten immunoSEQ deep assay plates. The purified libraries were quantified using a Qubit 3.0 fluorometer, sized with a Bioanalyzer 2100, and then quantified again using the KAPA Library Quantification kit. Every immunoSEQ 96-well plate was sequenced on a dedicated single-read 150-cycle Illumina NextSeq 550 flow cell. In the paper's pipeline: Because the immunoSEQ output held only junctional sequences and lacked quality scores, the filtering could not match the filtering applied to full-length reads. Sequences were annotated with PyIR, a Python wrapper for IgBLAST v1.9, and V/J genes and CDR3 were assigned using IMGT germline references. Any read was removed if the V/J assignment was weak (E-value above 1e-6), the CDR3 was missing, or the read contained stop codons, out-of-frame junctions, or ambiguous translated residues. V3J clonotypes were defined as sequences sharing an identical inferred V gene, J gene, and CDR3 amino acid sequence. To compute the percentage overlap between repertoires, the number of shared unique clonotypes was divided by the size of the smaller repertoire. Three approaches were used to assess repertoire richness: RTK rarefaction, the Chao1 estimator, and Recon v2.1 estimates of unobserved clonotypes. TCRdb carries this immuneACCESS record with in-frame sequences only. Its versions omit some clonotypes, under half of them owing to an unresolved V gene in the studies checked, with the rest unexplained. V and J calls plus clone size are reproduced from that table; the DNA served to infer D and trimming. For this sample the table gives about 520,000 clones, of which approximately 84% were detected only once. The ten largest clonotypes hold roughly 13% of the sample.

Donors were healthy HIV-negative adults with no recently reported acute infections or vaccinations. Only Caucasian adults living in Nashville, Tennessee, USA were represented among the donors. For unsorted samples, tens of millions of PBMCs were counted, and genomic DNA was extracted using the QIAamp DNA Blood Mini kit. After blood collection by leukapheresis, PBMCs were isolated using Ficoll-Histopaque density gradient centrifugation and then cryopreserved in the vapor phase of liquid nitrogen. The receptor's source is a woman aged 40 to 50 in good health. Some clones in this sample may be carry-over from other donors' samples. Recombination joined TRBV28 with TRBJ2-1; the junction holds 12 bases that match TRBD2. The specimen sequenced was PBMCs. The DNA is TGTGCCAGCAGTTCTCCCCGACTAGCGGGAGTTAACAATGAGCAGTTCTTC. This sequence encodes CASSSPRLAGVNNEQFF.